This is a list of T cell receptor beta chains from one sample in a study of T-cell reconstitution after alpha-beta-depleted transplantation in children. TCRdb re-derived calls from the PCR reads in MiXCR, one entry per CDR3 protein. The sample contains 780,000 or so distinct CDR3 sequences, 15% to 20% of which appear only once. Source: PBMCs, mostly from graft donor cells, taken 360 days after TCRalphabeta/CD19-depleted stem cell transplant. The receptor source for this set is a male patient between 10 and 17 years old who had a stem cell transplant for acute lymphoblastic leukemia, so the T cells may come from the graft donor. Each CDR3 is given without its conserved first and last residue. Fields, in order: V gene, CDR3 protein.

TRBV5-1,ASSLASYSRRGRETQY
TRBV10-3,AISESPPAGLAGEQY
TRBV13,ASSLVGVQGEQY
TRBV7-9,ASMRQSSEAF
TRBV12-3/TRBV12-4,ASSIDWGNNEQF
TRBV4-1,ASSQANRVGYGYT
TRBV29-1,SVLIKIRNEQF
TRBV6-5,ASSYSVGEHPNEQF
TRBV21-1,ASSTFREPRSTDTQY
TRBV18,ASSPDKAGHT
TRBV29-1,SVDNSTTNEQY
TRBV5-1,ASSLGAGLSNTGELF
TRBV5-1,ASSLGSGLFYEQY
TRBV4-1,ASSLAGAQY
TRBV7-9,ASSFIGLANEQF
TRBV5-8,ASSRRGLVRGTYEQY
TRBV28,ASSWEWAATDYEQY
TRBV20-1,SARVQETGGGYT
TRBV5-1,ASRVGQPQH
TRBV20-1,SARPGLGRSNQPQH
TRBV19,ASSPGPLTSYEQY
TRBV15,ATSRDSGRAEGYTDTQY
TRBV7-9,ASSLDTLSSEQY
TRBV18,ASSPATTVNTDTQY
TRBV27,ASSLLPGTAV
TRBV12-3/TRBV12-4,ASTLRAAGTDTQY
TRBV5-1,ASSLDRGPSF
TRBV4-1,ASSLRIVRDRGGYEQY
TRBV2,ASSEGTAGASGNEQF
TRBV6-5,ASSYSKTGTSSYEQY
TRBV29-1,SVEDWAGSGGVGNEQF
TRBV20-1,SASRDRVGYT
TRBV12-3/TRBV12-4,ASSFGFPDSGNTIY
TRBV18,ASSDRGYSYNEQF
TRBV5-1,ASSPGTSGSSRAYEQY
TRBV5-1,ASSLLLAGLTWLPNNEQF
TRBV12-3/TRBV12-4,ASSRVQGNYRNTEAF
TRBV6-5,ASSYGTAIYEQY
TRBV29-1,SENGGSQETQY
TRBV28,ASRATYGYT
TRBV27,ASSLRGKGLYGYT
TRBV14,ASSHAWAGVRETQY
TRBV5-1,ASSSGQGKAGYT
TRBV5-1,ASSLAQGGTLTYEQY
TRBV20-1,SARELVGTSGSEQF
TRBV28,ASCVVRPEGEQY